Listed here is a single TCR beta chain. The entry originates in a study of blood T cells in healthy people across ages. Sample-barcoded 5' priming and a J-beta primer mix drove a second PCR of roughly 7 to 11 cycles. TCRdb processed the 5' RACE reads anew with MiXCR; each CDR3 protein has one entry. Here the sample spans about 1,500,000 distinct CDR3 sequences, roughly 27% being singletons. V was cut by 4 bases and J by 7 bases, with 12 bases left in between. The CDR3 sequence is 12 residues long. Germline V gene data show CDR1 as SGHRS and CDR2 as YFSETQ. Sequenced material: blood. This sequence was found in a woman in her twenties or thirties in good health. This chain connects TRBV5-1 to TRBJ2-7; D remains ambiguous. The CDR3 here is CASSVDLSEQYF. The CDR3 bases are TGCGCCAGCAGCGTCGACCTCTCGGAGCAGTACTTC.